These 23 T cell receptor beta chains were sequenced from one sample in a study of blood T cell repertoires in COVID-19. Sequencing used immunoSEQ multiplex PCR; TCRdb keeps in-frame clones, though not all of them. Seen here are some 130,000 clones, 79% observed once, and the top ten hold almost 4%. The sequencing input was peripheral blood. These receptors were obtained from an elderly woman with acute or convalescent COVID-19.

The V and J genes are TRBV5-1 and TRBJ2-4, with 9 bases matching TRBD2. The CDR3 length is 17 residues. The germline V gene encodes CDR1 SGHRS and CDR2 YFSETQ. The V segment lost 1 base and the J segment 6 bases; nucleotides outside the gene matches: 11. For the CDR3, the DNA is TGCGCCAGCAGCTTGTTCGGGACTAGCAGTGGAAGAAACATTCAGTACTTC. Translated: CASSLFGTSSGRNIQYF.

This clone has a single count. Here the CDR3 reads CASSEEGGLFNEQFF. The CDR3 DNA sequence: TGTGCCAGCAGTGAAGAGGGGGGGCTTTTCAATGAGCAGTTCTTC. The gene calls are TRBV27 and TRBJ2-1; TRBD2 is a possible D gene (7 bases). The CDR3 contains 15 residues. The V end lost 5 bases, the J end lost 6 bases, and 17 bases lay between the germline ends. From germline, CDR1 is MNHEY and CDR2 SMNVEV (reference sequence).

V and J are TRBV19 and TRBJ2-5; 11 positions match TRBD2. CDR3 length: 17 amino acids. V was pared by 0 bases and J by 2 bases, with 5 bases of the junction left unmatched. CDR1 and CDR2 from the germline V gene are LNHDA and SQIVND (reference sequence). The CDR3 DNA reads TGTGCCAGTAGTATAGACCCTAGCGGGGGGTCTCAAGAGACCCAGTACTTC. It is translated as CASSIDPSGGSQETQYF.

The chain uses TRBV28 and TRBJ2-5; 10 bases line up with TRBD1. The germline V gene has CDR1 MDHEN and CDR2 SYDVKM. There are 16 residues in the CDR3. V was pared by 3 bases and J by 3 bases, with 7 bases of the junction left unmatched. CDR3 sequence: CASSFLTGGVKETQYF. Written as DNA, the CDR3 is TGTGCCAGCAGTTTCCTGACAGGGGGCGTGAAAGAGACCCAGTACTTC.

V usage is TRBV30 and J usage is TRBJ2-7; D is perhaps TRBD1 (5 bases). V was clipped by 2 bases and J by 1 base, with 12 bases between them. The germline V gene encodes CDR1 GTSNPN and CDR2 SVGIG (reference sequence). The CDR3 totals 14 residues. The CDR3 DNA follows: TGTGCCTGGAGTTCCGTGACAGAGTCCTACGAGCAGTACTTC. Protein sequence: CAWSSVTESYEQYF. Complete variable domain (other parts from reference TRBV30 and TRBJ2-7): SQTIHQWPATLVQPVGSPLSLECTVEGTSNPNLYWYRQAAGRGLQLLFYSVGIGQISSEVPQNLSASRPQDRQFILSSKKLLLSDSGFYLCAWSSVTESYEQYFGPGTRLTVT.

The rearrangement joins TRBV6-5 to TRBJ2-5; a possible D gene is TRBD1 (6 bases). The CDR3 is made up of 11 amino acids. The germline V and J ends were trimmed by 7 bases and 14 bases, with 17 bases remaining between them. Germline values: CDR1 MNHEY, CDR2 SVGAGI. The CDR3 here is CASMGRDKVYF. In DNA form, the CDR3 reads TGTGCCAGCATGGGAAGGGACAAGGTCTACTTC.

The sample holds one count of this clone. The chain carries TRBV24-1 and TRBJ2-1, with D perhaps TRBD2 (6 bases). The CDR3 has 15 amino acids. V was pared by 3 bases and J by 7 bases, with 15 bases between. Germline-derived CDR1 and CDR2 are KGHDR and SFDVKD. CDR3 DNA: TGTGCCACCAGTGATACGCGGGGCCCGGGTAATGAGCAGTTCTTC. Translating gives CATSDTRGPGNEQFF.

The chain employs TRBV10-3 and TRBJ2-7; D is unclear. The CDR3 consists of 12 residues. CDR1 is ENHRY and CDR2 is SYGVKD in the germline V gene. Trimming shortened V by 5 bases and J by 5 bases, and 10 bases separated the two germline ends. CDR3 coding DNA: TGTGCCATCAGTCACATTCGGGACGAGCAGTACTTC. Amino acids: CAISHIRDEQYF.

The rearrangement joins TRBV19 to TRBJ1-6; D gene unclear. V was pared by 6 bases and J by 14 bases, with 14 bases between. CDR1 LNHDA and CDR2 SQIVND come from the germline V gene (reference sequence). The CDR3 totals 12 residues. Here the CDR3 DNA reads TGTGCCAGTAGGAGCCGGGAATCGGCCCTCCACTTT. As protein: CASRSRESALHF.

V usage is TRBV6-2 or TRBV6-3 and J usage is TRBJ1-2; D is perhaps TRBD1 (6 bases). The V end lost 4 bases, the J end lost 14 bases, and 17 bases lay between the germline ends. This CDR3 is built from 12 residues. CDR1 MNHEY and CDR2 SVGEGT come from the germline V gene. The CDR3 reads CASSFGQRQGTF. CDR3 nucleotide sequence: TGTGCCAGCAGTTTCGGACAGCGCCAAGGGACCTTC.

The chain combines TRBV4-2 with TRBJ1-5; D possibly corresponds to TRBD1 (5 bases). The V and J ends lost 1 base and 7 bases respectively, with 23 bases between them. CDR3 length: 18 amino acids. Germline loops: CDR1 LGHNA, CDR2 YNFKEQ. CDR3 nucleotides: TGTGCCAGCAGCCAAGTCGAGCCCGCTCCCACGGGGGAACAGCCCCAGCATTTT. Protein: CASSQVEPAPTGEQPQHF.

This clone has just one count. This rearrangement joins TRBV7-2 to TRBJ2-1, with 8 bases lining up with TRBD2. With 2 bases clipped from V and 4 bases from J, the junction kept 4 bases outside the gene matches. This CDR3 is built from 15 residues. Germline assignment: CDR1 SGHTA and CDR2 FQGNSA. As DNA, the CDR3 is TGTGCCAGCAGCTTAAGCGGGAGTAATTACAATGAGCAGTTCTTC. Its translation is CASSLSGSNYNEQFF.

The rearrangement links TRBV3-1 (or the pseudogene TRBV3-2) to TRBJ1-1, with no clear D. This CDR3 contains 13 residues. V dropped 3 bases and J dropped 2 bases, with 7 bases sitting between them. The germline CDR1 and CDR2 sequences are LGHDT and YNNKEL (reference sequence). The CDR3 loop is CASSQYFNTEAFF. CDR3 nucleotide sequence: TGTGCCAGCAGCCAGTATTTTAACACTGAAGCTTTCTTT.

The rearrangement joins TRBV19 to TRBJ1-1; 10 nucleotides agree with TRBD1. Germline V CDR1 and CDR2: LNHDA, SQIVND (reference sequence). The ends lost 9 bases at V and 6 bases at J; junction bases unmatched: 13. CDR3 length equals 15 residues. In DNA, the CDR3 is TGTGCCAGCGAACACCACGGGACAGGGGTTGCTGAAGCTTTCTTT. Translated, it gives CASEHHGTGVAEAFF.

About this clone: Other DNA sequences in this sample translate to the same CDR3. The chain couples TRBV5-4 to TRBJ1-1, with 9 bases identical to TRBD1. CDR1 SGHNT and CDR2 YYREEE come from the germline V gene (reference sequence). This CDR3 comprises 15 residues. With 0 bases clipped from V and 3 bases from J, the junction kept 3 bases outside the gene matches. The CDR3 here is CASSLATGGYTEAFF. The CDR3 DNA reads TGTGCCAGCAGCTTGGCAACAGGGGGCTACACTGAAGCTTTCTTT.

The V and J genes are TRBV9 and TRBJ2-1; 9 bases fit TRBD2. Germline loops: CDR1 SGDLS, CDR2 YYNGEE. Germline trimming cut 7 bases from V and 4 bases from J; bases unmatched to any gene: 3. The CDR3 has 13 amino acids. The CDR3 region is CASGLALYNEQFF. CDR3 nucleotide sequence: TGTGCCAGCGGACTAGCGCTGTACAATGAGCAGTTCTTC. The complete variable domain, with remaining parts taken from reference TRBV9 and TRBJ2-1, reads DSGVTQTPKHLITATGQRVTLRCSPRSGDLSVYWYQQSLDQGLQFLIQYYNGEERAKGNILERFSAQQFPDLHSELNLSSLELGDSALYFCASGLALYNEQFFGPGTRLTVL.

J is TRBJ2-1 and V is TRBV11-1, with 10 positions matching TRBD1. This CDR3 has 15 amino acids. Germline values: CDR1 SGHAT, CDR2 FQDESV (reference sequence). V dropped 4 bases and J dropped 5; count of bases not matched to a gene: 5. CDR3 in DNA: TGTGCCAGCAGCTATCGGACAGGGGGAAACAATGAGCAGTTCTTC. Its translation: CASSYRTGGNNEQFF.

Only a few counts were recorded for this clone. The chain has TRBV18 and TRBJ2-1, with D tentatively TRBD1 (5 bases). Germline V gene sequence: CDR1 KGHSH, CDR2 LQKENI. Trimming removed 0 bases from V and 8 bases from J, with 17 bases in between. The CDR3 spans 16 residues. The CDR3 here is CASSPPGLRPGDEQFF. In DNA form, the CDR3 reads TGTGCCAGCTCACCACCGGGGCTCCGCCCGGGTGATGAGCAGTTCTTC.

Only a few counts were recorded for this clone. The rearrangement uses TRBV4-1 and TRBJ2-7; 7 positions agree with TRBD1. CDR3 length: 15 residues. V shed 6 bases and J 0 bases; nucleotides not matched to a gene: 8. Looked up from germline, CDR1 is MGHRA and CDR2 is YSYEKL. CDR3 loop: CASRERDSLSYEQYF. DNA of the CDR3: TGCGCCAGCAGGGAAAGGGACAGTCTCTCCTACGAGCAGTACTTC.

The chain combines TRBV7-2 with TRBJ2-3, with D maybe TRBD2 (5 bases). The CDR3 length is 15 residues. The germline gives CDR1 SGHTA, CDR2 FQGNSA. V lost 5 bases and J 0 bases, leaving 12 bases between the germline ends. CDR3 bases: TGTGCCAGCAGCCGGACTCGGTCGAGCACAGATACGCAGTATTTT. It translates to CASSRTRSSTDTQYF.

The gene calls are TRBV4-3 and TRBJ2-1, with a weak D call TRBD1 (5 bases). Germline V lookup: CDR1 LGHNA, CDR2 YSLEER. V shed 4 bases and J shed 6 bases, with 13 bases lying between them. This CDR3 has 14 residues. CDR3 amino acids: CASSRQIQANEQFF. CDR3 coding DNA: TGCGCCAGCAGCCGACAGATCCAAGCCAATGAGCAGTTCTTC.

The gene calls are TRBV6-1 and TRBJ1-2; D gene unclear. Germline V gene data show CDR1 as MNHNS and CDR2 as SASEGT. The CDR3 contains 12 residues. Trimming shortened V by 3 bases and J by 4 bases, and 6 bases separated the two germline ends. The CDR3 DNA reads TGTGCCAGCAGTGACCAGTCCTATGGCTACACCTTC. Its protein is CASSDQSYGYTF.

This clone was recorded a few times. The gene calls are TRBV7-3 and TRBJ1-6; no clear D gene. The length of the CDR3 is 14 residues. Per germline, CDR1 SGHTA and CDR2 FQGTGA. Trimming shortened V by 1 base and J by 9 bases, and 10 bases separated the two germline ends. As DNA, the CDR3 is TGTGCCAGCAGCTTAATGTCAGGAGGTTCACCCCTCCACTTT. Translating it yields CASSLMSGGSPLHF.